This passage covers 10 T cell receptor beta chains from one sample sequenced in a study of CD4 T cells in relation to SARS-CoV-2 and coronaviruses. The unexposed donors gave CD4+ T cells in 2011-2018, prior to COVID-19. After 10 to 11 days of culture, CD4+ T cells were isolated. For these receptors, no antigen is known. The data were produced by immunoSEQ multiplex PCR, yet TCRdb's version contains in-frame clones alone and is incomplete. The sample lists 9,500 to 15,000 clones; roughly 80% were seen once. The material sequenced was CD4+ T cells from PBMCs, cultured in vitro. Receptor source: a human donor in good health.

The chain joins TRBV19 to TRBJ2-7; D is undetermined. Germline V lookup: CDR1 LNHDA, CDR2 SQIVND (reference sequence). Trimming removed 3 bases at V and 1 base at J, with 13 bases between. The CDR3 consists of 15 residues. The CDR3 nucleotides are TGTGCCAGTAGTATTACCGCCATTGAATCCTACGAGCAGTACTTC. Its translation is CASSITAIESYEQYF.

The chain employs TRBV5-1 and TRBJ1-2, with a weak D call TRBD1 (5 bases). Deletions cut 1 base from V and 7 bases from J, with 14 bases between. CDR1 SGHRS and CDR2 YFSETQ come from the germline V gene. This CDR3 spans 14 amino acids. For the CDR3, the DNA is TGCGCCAGCAGCTTGCAGGGCGAGGGCGGTGGCTACACCTTC. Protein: CASSLQGEGGGYTF.

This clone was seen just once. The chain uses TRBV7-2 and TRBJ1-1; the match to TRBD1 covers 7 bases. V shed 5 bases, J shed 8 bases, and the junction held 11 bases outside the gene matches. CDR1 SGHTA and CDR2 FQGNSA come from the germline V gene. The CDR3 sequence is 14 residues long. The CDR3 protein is CASSPPGQFAEAFF. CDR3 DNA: TGTGCCAGCAGCCCGCCGGGACAGTTCGCCGAAGCTTTCTTT.

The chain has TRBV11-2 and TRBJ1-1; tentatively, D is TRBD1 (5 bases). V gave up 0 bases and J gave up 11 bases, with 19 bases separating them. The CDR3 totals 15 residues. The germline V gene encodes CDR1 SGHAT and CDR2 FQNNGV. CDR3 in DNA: TGTGCCAGCAGCTTAGATGCGGTACAGGCGGGACGGGCTTTCTTT. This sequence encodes CASSLDAVQAGRAFF.

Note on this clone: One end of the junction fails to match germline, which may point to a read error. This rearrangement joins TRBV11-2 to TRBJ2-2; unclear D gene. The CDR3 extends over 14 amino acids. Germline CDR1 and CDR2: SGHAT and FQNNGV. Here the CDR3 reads CASSVDGNTGELFF. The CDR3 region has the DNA TGTGCCAGCAGCGTAGACGGGAACACCGGGGAGCTGTTTTTT.

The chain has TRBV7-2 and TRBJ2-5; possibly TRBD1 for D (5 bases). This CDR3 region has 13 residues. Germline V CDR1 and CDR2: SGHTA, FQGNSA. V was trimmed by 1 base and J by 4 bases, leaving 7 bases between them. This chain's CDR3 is CASSLEGRETQYF. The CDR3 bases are TGTGCCAGCAGCTTAGAGGGGCGAGAGACCCAGTACTTC.

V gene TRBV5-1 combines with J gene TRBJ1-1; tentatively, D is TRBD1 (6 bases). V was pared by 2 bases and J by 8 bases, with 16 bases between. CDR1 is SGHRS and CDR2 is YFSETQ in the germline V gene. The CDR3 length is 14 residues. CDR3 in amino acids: CASSFEQGLGEAFF. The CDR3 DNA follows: TGCGCCAGCAGCTTTGAACAGGGTCTCGGGGAAGCTTTCTTT.

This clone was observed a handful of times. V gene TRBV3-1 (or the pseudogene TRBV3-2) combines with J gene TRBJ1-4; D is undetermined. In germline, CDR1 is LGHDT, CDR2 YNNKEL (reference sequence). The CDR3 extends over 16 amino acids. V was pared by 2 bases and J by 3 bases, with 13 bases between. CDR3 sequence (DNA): TGTGCCAGCAGCCAACGGCCCTGGGAGGCTAATGAAAAACTGTTTTTT. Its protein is CASSQRPWEANEKLFF.

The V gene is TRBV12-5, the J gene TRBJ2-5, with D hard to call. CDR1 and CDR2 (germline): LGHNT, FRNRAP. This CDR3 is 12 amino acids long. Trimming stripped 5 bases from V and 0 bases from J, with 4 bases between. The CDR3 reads CASGPYQETQYF. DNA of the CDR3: TGTGCTAGTGGTCCGTACCAAGAGACCCAGTACTTC. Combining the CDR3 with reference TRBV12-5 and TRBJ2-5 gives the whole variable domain DARVTQTPRHKVTEMGQEVTMRCQPILGHNTVFWYRQTMMQGLELLAYFRNRAPLDDSGMPKDRFSAEMPDATLATLKIQPSEPRDSAVYFCASGPYQETQYFGPGTRLLVL.

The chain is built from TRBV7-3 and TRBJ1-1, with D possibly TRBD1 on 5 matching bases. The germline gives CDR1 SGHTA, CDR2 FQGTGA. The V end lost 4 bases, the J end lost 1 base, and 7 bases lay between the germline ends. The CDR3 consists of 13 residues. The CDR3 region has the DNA TGTGCCAGCAGCTACCAGGGGAACACTGAAGCTTTCTTT. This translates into CASSYQGNTEAFF.